The table lists the clone carrying this TCR beta chain with many counts. Antigen unknown. These data are taken from a study of human T cells and chemical hapten exposure. As for the study in general: Upper-back patches of 0.01% DPC were read at 6 days.

Time point meaning: patch test 2, 6 weeks after DPC sensitization. Stated treatment: therapeutic diphenylcyclopropenone sensitization with weekly scalp DPC. V lost 1 base to trimming and J lost 1 base, with 7 bases between them. The germline gives CDR1 MNHEY, CDR2 SMNVEV (reference sequence). The CDR3 runs to 14 residues. Study-wide findings and caveats: No alteration of TCRs above 1 in 1000 frequency was seen with DPC sensitization.

In the study's own analysis: The number of TCRs in each sample had a median of approximately 99,000 and spanned about 23,224 to 690,600. MiXCR, run by TCRdb on the RACE reads, gives a single entry per CDR3 protein. TCRdb, not the original authors, processed these V and J calls. Of about 82,000 distinct CDR3 sequences detected, more than 6.5% appear once; the ten largest clones hold 1% to 1.5%. This receptor was identified in a woman aged 25 to 39 with alopecia areata. Some clones in this sample may be carry-over from other donors' samples. J is TRBJ1-1 and V is TRBV27; no firm D call. This material consisted of whole blood, taken in connection with sensitization to the hapten diphenylcyclopropenone (DPC). Here the CDR3 reads CASSLYSKNTEAFF. CDR3 bases: TGTGCCAGCAGTTTATATTCCAAGAACACTGAAGCTTTCTTT.